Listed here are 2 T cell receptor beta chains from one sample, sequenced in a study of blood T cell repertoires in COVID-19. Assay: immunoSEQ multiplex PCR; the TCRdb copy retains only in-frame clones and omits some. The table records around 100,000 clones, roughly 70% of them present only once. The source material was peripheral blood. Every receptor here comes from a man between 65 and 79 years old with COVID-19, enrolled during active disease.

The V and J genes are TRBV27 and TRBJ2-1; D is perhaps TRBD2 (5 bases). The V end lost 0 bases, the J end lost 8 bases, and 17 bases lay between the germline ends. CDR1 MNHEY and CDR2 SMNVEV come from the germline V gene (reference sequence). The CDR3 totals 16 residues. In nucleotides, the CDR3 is TGTGCCAGCAGTTTATCCGGAGGCCAGGTGGGAGATGAGCAGTTCTTC. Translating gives CASSLSGGQVGDEQFF.

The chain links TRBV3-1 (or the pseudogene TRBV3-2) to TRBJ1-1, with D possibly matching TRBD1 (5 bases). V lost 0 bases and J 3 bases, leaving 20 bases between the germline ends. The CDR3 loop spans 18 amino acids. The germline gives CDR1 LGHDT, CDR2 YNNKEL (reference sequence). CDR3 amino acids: CASSQDDWGELVDTEAFF. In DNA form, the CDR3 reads TGTGCCAGCAGCCAAGACGATTGGGGGGAACTGGTGGACACTGAAGCTTTCTTT.